This T cell receptor (beta chain) was sequenced in a study of OX40 agonist ivuxolimab in advanced cancers. Study-level background: Under the entry rules, prior anti-PD-1, anti-PD-L1 or anti-CTLA-4 therapy was allowed, and approximately 40% had some. Partial responses occurred in three patients (one hepatocellular carcinoma, two cutaneous melanoma).

Blood sampling took place at baseline, cycle 4 day 1, and cycle 7 day 1. Profiling relied on immunoSEQ multiplex PCR, and the TCRdb table lists in-frame clones only, not all of them. Of tens of thousands of clones listed, approximately 86% are singletons. This clone was seen only once. The CDR3 is 15 residues long. Looked up from germline, CDR1 is LNHDA and CDR2 is SQIVND (reference sequence). Trimming cost V 5 bases and J 0 bases, with 11 bases left between them. The J gene is TRBJ1-5, the V gene TRBV19; D is possibly TRBD1 (6 bases). The clonotype comes from an adult with an advanced solid tumor such as melanoma, head and neck, liver or kidney cancer. The specimen was CD4+ or CD8+ T cells sorted from blood, collected in a trial of the OX40 agonist ivuxolimab. The CDR3 loop reads CASSPPGVSNQPQHF. In DNA form, the CDR3 reads TGTGCCAGTAGTCCACCAGGGGTTAGCAATCAGCCCCAGCATTTT.